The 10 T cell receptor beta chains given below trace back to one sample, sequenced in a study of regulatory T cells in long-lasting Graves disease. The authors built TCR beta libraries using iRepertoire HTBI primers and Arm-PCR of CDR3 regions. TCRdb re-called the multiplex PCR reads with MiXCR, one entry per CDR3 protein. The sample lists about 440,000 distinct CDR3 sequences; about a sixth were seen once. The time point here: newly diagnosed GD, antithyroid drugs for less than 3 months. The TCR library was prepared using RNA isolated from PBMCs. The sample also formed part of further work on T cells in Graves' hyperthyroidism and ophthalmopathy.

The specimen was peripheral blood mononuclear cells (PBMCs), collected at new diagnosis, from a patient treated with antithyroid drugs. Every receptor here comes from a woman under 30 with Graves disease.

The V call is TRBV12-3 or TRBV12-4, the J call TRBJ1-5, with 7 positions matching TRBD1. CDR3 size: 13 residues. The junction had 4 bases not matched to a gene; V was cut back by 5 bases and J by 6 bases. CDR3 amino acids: CASSVTGIQPQHF. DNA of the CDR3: TGTGCCAGCAGTGTGACAGGGATTCAGCCCCAGCATTTT.

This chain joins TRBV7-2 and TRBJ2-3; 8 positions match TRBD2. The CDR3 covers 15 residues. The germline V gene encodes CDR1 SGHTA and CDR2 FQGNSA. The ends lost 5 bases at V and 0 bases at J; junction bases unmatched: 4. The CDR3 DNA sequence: TGTGCCAGCAGCCGGGGGGGGTCTAGCACAGATACGCAGTATTTT. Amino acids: CASSRGGSSTDTQYF. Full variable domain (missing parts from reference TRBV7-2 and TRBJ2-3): GAGVSQSPSNKVTEKGKDVELRCDPISGHTALYWYRQSLGQGLEFLIYFQGNSAPDKSGLPSDRFSAERTGGSVSTLTIQRTQQEDSAVYLCASSRGGSSTDTQYFGPGTRLTVL.

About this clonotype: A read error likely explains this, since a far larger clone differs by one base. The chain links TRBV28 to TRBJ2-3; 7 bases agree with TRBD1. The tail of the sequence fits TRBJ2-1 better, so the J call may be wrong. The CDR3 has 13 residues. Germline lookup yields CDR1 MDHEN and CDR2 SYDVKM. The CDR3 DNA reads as TGTGCCAGCAGTTTCGGACAGGTTAATGAGCAGTTCTTC. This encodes CASSFGQVNEQFF.

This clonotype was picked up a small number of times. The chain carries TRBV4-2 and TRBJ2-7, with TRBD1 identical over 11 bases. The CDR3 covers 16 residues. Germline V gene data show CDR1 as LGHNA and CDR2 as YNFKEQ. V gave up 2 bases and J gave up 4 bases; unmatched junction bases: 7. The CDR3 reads CASSQQPGQGGYEQYF. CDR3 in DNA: TGTGCCAGCAGCCAACAGCCGGGACAGGGGGGATACGAGCAGTACTTC.

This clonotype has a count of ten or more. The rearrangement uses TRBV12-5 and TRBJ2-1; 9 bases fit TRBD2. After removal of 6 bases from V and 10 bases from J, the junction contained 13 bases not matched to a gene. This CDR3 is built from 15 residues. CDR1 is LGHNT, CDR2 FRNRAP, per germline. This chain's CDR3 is CASGPSGVRGREQFF. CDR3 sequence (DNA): TGTGCTAGTGGCCCTAGCGGGGTCCGCGGGAGGGAGCAGTTCTTC.

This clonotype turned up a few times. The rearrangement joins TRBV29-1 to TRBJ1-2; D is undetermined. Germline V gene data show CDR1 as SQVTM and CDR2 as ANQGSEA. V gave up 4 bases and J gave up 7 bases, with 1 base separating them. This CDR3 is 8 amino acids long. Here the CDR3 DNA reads TGCAGCGTTGGTGGCTACACCTTC. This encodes CSVGGYTF.

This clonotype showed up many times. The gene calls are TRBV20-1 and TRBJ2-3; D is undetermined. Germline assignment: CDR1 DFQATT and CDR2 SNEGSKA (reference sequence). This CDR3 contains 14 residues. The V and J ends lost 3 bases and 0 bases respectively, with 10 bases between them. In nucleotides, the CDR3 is TGCAGTGCTAGCCTGAGAACTAGCACAGATACGCAGTATTTT. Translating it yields CSASLRTSTDTQYF.

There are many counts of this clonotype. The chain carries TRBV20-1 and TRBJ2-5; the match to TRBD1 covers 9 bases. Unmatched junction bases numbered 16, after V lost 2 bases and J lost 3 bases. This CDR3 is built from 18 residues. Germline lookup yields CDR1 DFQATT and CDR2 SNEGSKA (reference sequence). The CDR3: CSARKGPGTGPSKETQYF. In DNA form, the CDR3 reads TGCAGTGCTAGAAAAGGACCAGGGACAGGGCCAAGTAAAGAGACCCAGTACTTC.

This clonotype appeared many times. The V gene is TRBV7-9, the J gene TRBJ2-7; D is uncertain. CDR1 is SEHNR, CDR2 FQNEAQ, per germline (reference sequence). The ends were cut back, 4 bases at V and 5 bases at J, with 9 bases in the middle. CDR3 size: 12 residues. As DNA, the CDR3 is TGTGCCAGCAGCTCACCACCGGACGAGCAGTACTTC. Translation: CASSSPPDEQYF.

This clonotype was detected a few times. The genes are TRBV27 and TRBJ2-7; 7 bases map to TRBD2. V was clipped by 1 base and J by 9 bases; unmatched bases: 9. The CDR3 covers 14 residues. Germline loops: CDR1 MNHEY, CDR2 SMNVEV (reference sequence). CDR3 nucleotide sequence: TGTGCCAGCAGTTTATGGGGGAGTTCGGGGGGGCAGTACTTC. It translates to CASSLWGSSGGQYF.